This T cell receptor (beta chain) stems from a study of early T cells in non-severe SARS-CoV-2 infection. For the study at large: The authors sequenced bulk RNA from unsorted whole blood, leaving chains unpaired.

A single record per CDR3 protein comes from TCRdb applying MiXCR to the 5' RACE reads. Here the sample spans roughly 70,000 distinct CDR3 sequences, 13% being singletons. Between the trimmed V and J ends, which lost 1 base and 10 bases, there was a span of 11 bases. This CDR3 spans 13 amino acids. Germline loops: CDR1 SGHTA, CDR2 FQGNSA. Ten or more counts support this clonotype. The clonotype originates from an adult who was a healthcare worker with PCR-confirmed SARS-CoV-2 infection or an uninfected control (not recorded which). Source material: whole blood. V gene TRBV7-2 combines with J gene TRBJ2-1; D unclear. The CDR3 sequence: CASSLGRVGEQFF. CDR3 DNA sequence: TGTGCCAGCAGCTTAGGAAGAGTGGGGGAGCAGTTCTTC.